This TCR beta chain was obtained from a study of T cell changes during pregnancy in multiple sclerosis. This table comes from immunoSEQ multiplex PCR, and its TCRdb copy is limited to in-frame clones, with some not included. The sample consists of roughly 47,000 clones, around 87% of them appearing once. CDR1 is MNHNS and CDR2 is SASEGT in the germline V gene. Trimming took 3 bases from V and 2 from J, leaving 8 bases between them. The CDR3 has 13 amino acids. The chain uses TRBV6-1 and TRBJ2-7; TRBD2 might be the D (6 bases). The sequencing here drew on CD8+ T cells from peripheral blood mononuclear cells, taken in the second trimester of pregnancy. The TCR originated in a female donor with multiple sclerosis, enrolled in a pregnancy study. This CDR3 reads CASSDAGPYEQYF. Here the CDR3 DNA reads TGTGCCAGCAGTGATGCGGGGCCCTACGAGCAGTACTTC.